The present TCR beta chain was sequenced within a study of cytotoxic CD8 clonotypes in ibrutinib-treated CLL. Study overall: Partial response was seen in approximately 25 patients and complete response in 2; after median about six years, about 14 stayed remitted, about 12 progressed. Productive templates averaged 255,043 per sample, and productive rearrangements more than 80,000.

Investigators sought sequencing depths of between 1 in 200,000 and 1 in 1 million T cells. Only in-frame clones appear in the TCRdb table, and some are missing; sequencing was by immunoSEQ multiplex PCR. The sample has fewer than 45,000 clones, just over 70% seen once; the top ten hold roughly a tenth. CDR3 length: 17 residues. Germline loops: CDR1 MNHNS, CDR2 SASEGT. V lost 4 bases to trimming and J lost 1 base, with 17 bases between them. Note on this clone: Antigen specificity is unknown.

Findings and caveats of the study: Relative to age-matched healthy donors, clonality at baseline was higher, and it tracked circulating CD8+ T-cell counts.

This sequence originates from a human donor with chronic lymphocytic leukemia. The genes are TRBV6-1 and TRBJ1-5; D is perhaps TRBD1 (6 bases). Sequenced here: PBMCs, sampled at disease progression, from a patient treated with ibrutinib. CDR3 nucleotide sequence: TGTGCCAGCAGTGTTGTTGGACAGATAAAGAGCAATCAGCCCCAGCATTTT. Translating it yields CASSVVGQIKSNQPQHF.